This T cell receptor beta chain was recovered during a study of T cell repertoires in cytomegalovirus infection. Overall study: It can be stated that public TCR beta signatures indicated CMV infection as well as a matching HLA type. Regarding the study as a whole: Frequencies of public TCR beta families were cumulated, and this identified carriers of CMV plus the relevant HLA.

Regarding this clonotype: What it binds is not known.

The CDR3 runs to 13 residues. V lost 6 bases to trimming and J lost 4 bases; unmatched junction nucleotides: 1. Germline V CDR1 and CDR2: SNHLY, FYNNEI. TCRdb ran MiXCR on the reads and lists one entry per CDR3 protein. Found here are 650,000 to 850,000 distinct CDR3 sequences, about 29% of them singletons; the top ten hold around 12%. This rearrangement joins TRBV2 to TRBJ2-1; 9 positions match TRBD2. This TCR was recovered from a human donor in good health (CMV status not recorded). Some clones in this sample may be carry-over from other donors' samples. The source was cultured CD8+ T cells from PBMCs, collected from culture after CMV antigen stimulation. The CDR3 DNA sequence: TGTGCCAGCAGACTAGCGGGTTACAATGAGCAGTTCTTC. It yields the protein CASRLAGYNEQFF. The entire variable domain, with the rest obtained from reference TRBV2 and TRBJ2-1, is as follows: EPEVTQTPSHQVTQMGQEVILRCVPISNHLYFYWYRQILGQKVEFLVSFYNNEISEKSEIFDDQFSVERPDGSNFTLKIRSTKLEDSAMYFCASRLAGYNEQFFGPGTRLTVL.